This TCR beta chain is from a study of cytomegalovirus exposure and HLA in healthy donors. Points from the study as a whole: TCR sequences were mostly rare, though some public TCRs occurred in many donors. Cytomegalovirus-associated status was assigned to about 160 TCR beta chains. In the roughly 130 validation repertoires, a later analysis found that first-cohort TCR clusters tended to co-occur. As was reported, the classifier diagnosed cytomegalovirus status with high specificity and sensitivity.

This clone occurred once. What it binds is not known. Germline CDR1 is SGHRS and CDR2 is YFSETQ. This CDR3 is built from 15 residues. J lost 6 bases, V lost 0 bases, and 8 bases had no gene match. Some clones are missing from TCRdb's copy, which holds only in-frame ones; the method was immunoSEQ multiplex PCR. The top ten clones hold about 4.9% of a sample with some 150,000 clones, approximately 90% of them seen once. The chain carries TRBV5-1 and TRBJ2-7, with 8 bases lining up with TRBD1. Sequences were obtained from PBMCs. This receptor was obtained from a man younger than 35 in good health and CMV-seropositive. CDR3 region: CASSLAGDRGSEQYF. The CDR3 DNA sequence: TGCGCCAGCAGCTTGGCCGGAGACAGGGGTTCCGAGCAGTACTTC.